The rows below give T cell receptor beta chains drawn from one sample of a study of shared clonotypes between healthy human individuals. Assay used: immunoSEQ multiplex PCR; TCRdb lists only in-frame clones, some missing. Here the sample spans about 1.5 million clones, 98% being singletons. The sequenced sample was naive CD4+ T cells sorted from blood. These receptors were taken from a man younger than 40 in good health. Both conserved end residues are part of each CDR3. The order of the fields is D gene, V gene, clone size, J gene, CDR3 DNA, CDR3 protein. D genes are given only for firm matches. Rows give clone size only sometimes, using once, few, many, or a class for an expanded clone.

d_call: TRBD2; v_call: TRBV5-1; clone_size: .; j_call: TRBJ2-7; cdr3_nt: TGCGCCAGCAGCTGGACGGGGGGAAGAGACTACGAGCAGTACTTC; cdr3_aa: CASSWTGGRDYEQYF
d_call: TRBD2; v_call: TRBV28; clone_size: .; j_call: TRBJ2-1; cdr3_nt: TGTGCCAGCACTTGGACTAGCGGGGGTTACAATGAGCAGTTCTTC; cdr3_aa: CASTWTSGGYNEQFF
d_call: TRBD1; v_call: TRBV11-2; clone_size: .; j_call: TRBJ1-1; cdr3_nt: TGTGCCAGCAGCTTAGATGGGACAGGGGGATTTTTCATAGAAGCTTTCTTT; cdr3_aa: CASSLDGTGGFFIEAFF
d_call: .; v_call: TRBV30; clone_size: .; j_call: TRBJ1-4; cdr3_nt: TGTGCCTGGAGCCAAACGCTTTTTTCTGAAAAACTGTTTTTT; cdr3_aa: CAWSQTLFSEKLFF
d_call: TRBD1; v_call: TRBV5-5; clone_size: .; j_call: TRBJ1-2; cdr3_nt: TGTGCCAGCTTTGACGCCAAAACCGGGACAGCAAATGGCTACACCTTC; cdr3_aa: CASFDAKTGTANGYTF
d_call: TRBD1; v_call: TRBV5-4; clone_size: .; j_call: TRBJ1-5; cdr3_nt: TGTGCCAGCAGCCTGCAGGGGGCTGAGAATCAGCCCCAGCATTTT; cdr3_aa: CASSLQGAENQPQHF
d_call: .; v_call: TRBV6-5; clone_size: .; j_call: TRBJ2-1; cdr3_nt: TGTGCCAGCAGTTACGGCCGAGGACGGATCTACAATGAGCAGTTCTTC; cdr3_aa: CASSYGRGRIYNEQFF
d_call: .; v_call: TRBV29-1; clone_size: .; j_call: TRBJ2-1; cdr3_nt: TGCAGCGTTGAACTTCCCGCGAACAATGAGCAGTTCTTC; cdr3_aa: CSVELPANNEQFF
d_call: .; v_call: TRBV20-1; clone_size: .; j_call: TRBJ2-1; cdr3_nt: TGCAGTGCCTCCAATAACTGGGAGCAGTTCTTC; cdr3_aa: CSASNNWEQFF
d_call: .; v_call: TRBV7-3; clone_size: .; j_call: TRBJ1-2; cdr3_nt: TGTGCCAGCAGCTTAAGACGGATGGGGGACGGCTACACCTTC; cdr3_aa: CASSLRRMGDGYTF
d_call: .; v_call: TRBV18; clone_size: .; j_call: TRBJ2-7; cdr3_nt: TGTGCCAGCTCCCTGGGACCCTCCTACGAGCAGTACTTC; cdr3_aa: CASSLGPSYEQYF
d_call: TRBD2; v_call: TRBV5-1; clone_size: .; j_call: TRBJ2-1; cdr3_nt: TGCGCCAGCAGCTTTATCCCTCTGGGACTAGCGGGAGGAGCCCAGCAGTTCTTC; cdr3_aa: CASSFIPLGLAGGAQQFF
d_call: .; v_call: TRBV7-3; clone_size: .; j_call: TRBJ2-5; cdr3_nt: TGTGCCAGCAGCCCCCGAGCAGGAGAGACCCAGTACTTC; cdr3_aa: CASSPRAGETQYF
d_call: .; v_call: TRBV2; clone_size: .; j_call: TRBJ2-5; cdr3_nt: TGTGCCAGCAATCCAGGGATTTGGGAGACCCAGTACTTC; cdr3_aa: CASNPGIWETQYF
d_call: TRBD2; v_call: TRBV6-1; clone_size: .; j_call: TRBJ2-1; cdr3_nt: TGTGCCAGCAGTGCGGGAGGGCTTGAGGATGAGCAGTTCTTC; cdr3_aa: CASSAGGLEDEQFF
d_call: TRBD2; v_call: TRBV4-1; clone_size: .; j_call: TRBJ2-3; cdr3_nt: TGCGCCAGCAGCCCCCGACTAGCGGGGTTCACAGATACGCAGTATTTT; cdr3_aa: CASSPRLAGFTDTQYF
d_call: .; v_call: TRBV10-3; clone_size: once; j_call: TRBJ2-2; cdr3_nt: TGTGCCATCAGCACCCCCCGGGGGGCGGACACCGGGGAGCTGTTTTTT; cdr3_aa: CAISTPRGADTGELFF
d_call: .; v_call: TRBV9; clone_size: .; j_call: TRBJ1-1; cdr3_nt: TGTGCCAGCAGCCCGCGAGGACAGAGCCCTGAAGCTTTCTTT; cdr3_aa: CASSPRGQSPEAFF
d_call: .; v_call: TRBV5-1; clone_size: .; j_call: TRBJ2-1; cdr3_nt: TGCGCCAGCAGCTTGGGTAGTGGTCTAGCTCTCCGCAATGAGCAGTTCTTC; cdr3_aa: CASSLGSGLALRNEQFF
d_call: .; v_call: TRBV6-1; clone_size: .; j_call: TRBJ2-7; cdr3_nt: TGTGCCAGCAGGCCGAGCTCCTACGAGCAGTACTTC; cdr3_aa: CASRPSSYEQYF
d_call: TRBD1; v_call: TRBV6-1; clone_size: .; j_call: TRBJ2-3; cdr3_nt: TGTGCCTGCGTCCTGGGACAGACCACAGATACGCAGTATTTT; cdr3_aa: CACVLGQTTDTQYF
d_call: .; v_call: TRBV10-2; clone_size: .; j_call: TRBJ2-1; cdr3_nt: TGCGCCAGCAGTGAATACCCCAAGCACAATGAGCAGTTCTTC; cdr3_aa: CASSEYPKHNEQFF
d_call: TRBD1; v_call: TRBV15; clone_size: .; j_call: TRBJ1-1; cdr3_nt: TGTGCCACCAGCAGAGTTGTTGGGACAGGGATCACTGAAGCTTTCTTT; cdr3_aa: CATSRVVGTGITEAFF
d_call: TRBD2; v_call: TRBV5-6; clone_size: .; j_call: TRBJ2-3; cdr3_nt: TGTGCCAGCAGCTTTCTAGCGGTCACAGATACGCAGTATTTT; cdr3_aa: CASSFLAVTDTQYF
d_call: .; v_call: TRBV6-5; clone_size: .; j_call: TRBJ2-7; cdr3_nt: TGTGCCAGCAGTTACTCGAGAGGGATCCACGAGCAGTACTTC; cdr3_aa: CASSYSRGIHEQYF
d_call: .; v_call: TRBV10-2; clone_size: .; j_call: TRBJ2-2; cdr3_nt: TGCGCCAGCGCGGTGGGAGCTCCGAACACCGGGGAGCTGTTTTTT; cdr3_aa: CASAVGAPNTGELFF
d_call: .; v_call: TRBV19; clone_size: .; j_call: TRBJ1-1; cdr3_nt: TGTGCCAGTAGTATCTTCCACGGGAACACTGAAGCTTTCTTT; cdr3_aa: CASSIFHGNTEAFF
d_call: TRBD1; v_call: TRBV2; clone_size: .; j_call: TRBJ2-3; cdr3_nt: TGTGCCACAAGGACAGGGGGCAGGATAGCGGATACGCAGTATTTT; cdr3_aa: CATRTGGRIADTQYF
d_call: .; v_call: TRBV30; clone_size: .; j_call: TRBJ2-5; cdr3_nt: TGTGCCTGGAGAAGGGGGCAAGAGACCCAGTACTTC; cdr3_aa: CAWRRGQETQYF
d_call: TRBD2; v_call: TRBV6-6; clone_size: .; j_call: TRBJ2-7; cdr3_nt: TGTGCCACCCAAGGACTCGCGGGAGGGCCCGACGAGCAGTACTTC; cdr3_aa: CATQGLAGGPDEQYF
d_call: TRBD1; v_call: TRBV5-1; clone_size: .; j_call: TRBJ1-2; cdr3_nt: TGCGCCAGCAGCTTGGAGGACAGGAGTATTGGCTACACCTTC; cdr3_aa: CASSLEDRSIGYTF
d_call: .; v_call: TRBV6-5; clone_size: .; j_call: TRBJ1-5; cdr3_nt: TGTGCCAGCAGTCCGTCAGGTTATAGCAATCAGCCCCAGCATTTT; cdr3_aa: CASSPSGYSNQPQHF
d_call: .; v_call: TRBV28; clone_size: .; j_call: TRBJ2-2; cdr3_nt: TGTGCCAGCAGTTTGGTTGTGGGAACCGGGGAGCTGTTTTTT; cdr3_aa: CASSLVVGTGELFF
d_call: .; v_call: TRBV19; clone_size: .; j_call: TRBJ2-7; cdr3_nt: TGTGCCAGTAGTCGGTATGGCGGAAGCTCCTACGAGCAGTACTTC; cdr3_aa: CASSRYGGSSYEQYF
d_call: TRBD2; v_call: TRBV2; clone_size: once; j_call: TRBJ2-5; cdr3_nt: TGTGCCAGCCGAGCTAGCGGGATCTTCCGAGAGACCCAGTACTTC; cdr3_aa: CASRASGIFRETQYF
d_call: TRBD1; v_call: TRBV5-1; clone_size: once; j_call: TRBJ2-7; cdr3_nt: TGCGCCAGCAGCTTGGTGGACAGGGCTTCCTACGAGCAGTACTTC; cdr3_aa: CASSLVDRASYEQYF
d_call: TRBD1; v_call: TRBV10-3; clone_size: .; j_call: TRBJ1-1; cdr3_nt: TGTGCCATCAGTGAGATTGGGGGACAGGGTTCCGAAGCTTTCTTT; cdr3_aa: CAISEIGGQGSEAFF
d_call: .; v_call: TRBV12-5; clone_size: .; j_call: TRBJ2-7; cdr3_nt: TGTGCTAGTGGTTTGTCAGGCTCCTACGAGCAGTACTTC; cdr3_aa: CASGLSGSYEQYF
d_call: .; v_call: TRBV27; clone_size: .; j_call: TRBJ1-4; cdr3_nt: TGTGCCAGCAGTTTGAGCAGGGTCGGAGGTGAAAAACTGTTTTTT; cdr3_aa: CASSLSRVGGEKLFF
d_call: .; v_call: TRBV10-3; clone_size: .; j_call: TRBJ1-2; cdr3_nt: TGTGCCATCAGTGACCGACCCATGGATGGCTACACCTTC; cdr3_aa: CAISDRPMDGYTF
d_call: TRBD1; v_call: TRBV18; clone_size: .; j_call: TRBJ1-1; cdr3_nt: TGTGCCAGCTCACCATTTCCGGGACAGGAGAACACTGAAGCTTTCTTT; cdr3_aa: CASSPFPGQENTEAFF
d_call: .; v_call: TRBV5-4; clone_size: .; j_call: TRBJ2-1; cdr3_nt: TGTGCCAGCAGCTTGCGGGGCCAAAATGAGCAGTTCTTC; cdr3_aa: CASSLRGQNEQFF
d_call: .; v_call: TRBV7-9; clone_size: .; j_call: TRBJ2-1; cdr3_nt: TGTGCCAGCAGCTCTGGCGTGGGAGGTTGGAACAATGAGCAGTTCTTC; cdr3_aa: CASSSGVGGWNNEQFF
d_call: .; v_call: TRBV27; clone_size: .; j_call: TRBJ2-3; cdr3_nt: TGTGCCAGCACGAGGGGTGGGGGCACAGATACGCAGTATTTT; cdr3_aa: CASTRGGGTDTQYF
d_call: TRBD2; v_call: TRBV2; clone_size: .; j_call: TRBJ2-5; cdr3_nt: TGTGCCAGCAGTACTGAATCTAGCGGGACCCAGTACTTC; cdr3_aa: CASSTESSGTQYF
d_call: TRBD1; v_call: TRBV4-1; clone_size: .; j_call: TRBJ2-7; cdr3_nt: TGCGCCAGCAGCCGCCGGGACAGGGAATCGTACGAGCAGTACTTC; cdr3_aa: CASSRRDRESYEQYF
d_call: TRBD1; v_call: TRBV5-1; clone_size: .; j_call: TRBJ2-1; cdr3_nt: TGCGCCAGCAGCTTGGGGACAGGTGGGATCTCCTACAATGAGCAGTTCTTC; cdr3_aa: CASSLGTGGISYNEQFF
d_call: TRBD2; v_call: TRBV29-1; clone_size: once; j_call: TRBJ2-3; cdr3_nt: TGCAGTATAGCGGGATACTCAGATACGCAGTATTTT; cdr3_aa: CSIAGYSDTQYF
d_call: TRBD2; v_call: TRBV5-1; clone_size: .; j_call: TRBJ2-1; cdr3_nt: TGCGCCAGCAGCTTGGCTGGGCGGGAGGGCCTTTACAATGAGCAGTTCTTC; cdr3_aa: CASSLAGREGLYNEQFF